Shown below are 25 T cell receptor beta chains from a single sample sequenced in a study of identical twins. Each CDR3 protein is one row after TCRdb ran MiXCR on the 5' RACE reads. The sample holds 690,000 or so distinct CDR3 sequences, approximately 9% seen once. These same data were also listed under a study on yellow fever vaccine responses in identical twins.

The specimen was PBMCs. All receptors come from a young woman in good health.

This clonotype was seen at least ten times. V usage is TRBV14 and J usage is TRBJ2-4; TRBD1 aligns across 8 bases. The CDR3 is 15 amino acids. Germline trimming cut 1 base from V and 6 bases from J; bases unmatched to any gene: 5. The germline gives CDR1 SGHDN, CDR2 FVKESK. CDR3 region: CASSQGRGRVNIQYF. CDR3 DNA sequence: TGTGCCAGCAGCCAAGGCAGGGGGCGTGTAAACATTCAGTACTTC.

This clonotype was counted between two and nine times. The V and J genes are TRBV27 and TRBJ1-1, with D possibly matching TRBD1 (5 bases). Trimming pared 5 bases from V and 5 bases from J, leaving 15 bases between. The CDR3 extends over 14 amino acids. The V gene's germline CDR1 is MNHEY and CDR2 SMNVEV (reference sequence). The CDR3, as DNA: TGTGCCAGCAGTCCTGGCGGGGGTGGTACTGAAGCTTTCTTT. Translated, it gives CASSPGGGGTEAFF.

This chain links TRBV5-5 with TRBJ2-5; D assignment may be TRBD1 or TRBD2 (5 bases each). Germline CDR1 and CDR2: SGHKS and YYEKEE (reference sequence). V lost 2 bases and J 3 bases, leaving 14 bases between the germline ends. CDR3 length equals 15 residues. The CDR3 protein is CASSFTGPPEETQYF. DNA for the CDR3: TGTGCCAGCAGCTTTACGGGACCGCCCGAAGAGACCCAGTACTTC.

This clonotype showed up just once. V and J are TRBV20-1 and TRBJ2-7; no definite D call. Germline lookup yields CDR1 DFQATT and CDR2 SNEGSKA (reference sequence). The CDR3 is 14 amino acids. Between the trimmed V and J ends, which lost 1 base and 1 base, there was a span of 11 bases. The chain's CDR3 is CSARASYRSYEQYF. The DNA for the CDR3 is TGCAGTGCTAGAGCCTCCTATAGGTCCTACGAGCAGTACTTC.

The sample holds many counts of this clonotype. The chain joins TRBV7-2 to TRBJ2-5, with 8 bases aligning to TRBD2. The CDR3 is 16 amino acids. Trimming removed 5 bases from V and 2 bases from J; junction bases left unmatched: 10. Germline CDR1 reads SGHTA; CDR2 reads FQGNSA. The CDR3 reads CASSIQAGVNQETQYF. Written as DNA, the CDR3 is TGTGCCAGCAGCATACAAGCGGGAGTGAATCAAGAGACCCAGTACTTC. Filled out from reference TRBV7-2 and TRBJ2-5, the complete variable domain reads GAGVSQSPSNKVTEKGKDVELRCDPISGHTALYWYRQSLGQGLEFLIYFQGNSAPDKSGLPSDRFSAERTGGSVSTLTIQRTQQEDSAVYLCASSIQAGVNQETQYFGPGTRLLVL.

This clonotype occurred a few times. The gene calls are TRBV27 and TRBJ1-1, with 7 bases matching TRBD1. CDR3 length: 13 residues. V was pared by 6 bases and J by 2 bases, with 3 bases of the junction left unmatched. The V gene's germline CDR1 is MNHEY and CDR2 SMNVEV (reference sequence). The CDR3 DNA sequence: TGTGCCAGCAGCGACAGGGAAAACACTGAAGCTTTCTTT. It codes for CASSDRENTEAFF.

This sequence joins TRBV10-3 and TRBJ1-1; TRBD1 matches at 10 bases. Per germline, CDR1 ENHRY and CDR2 SYGVKD. The CDR3 contains 14 residues. V dropped 5 bases and J dropped 4; count of bases not matched to a gene: 4. The CDR3 sequence is CAISRDRGPTEAFF. CDR3 in DNA: TGTGCCATCAGTAGGGACAGGGGCCCCACTGAAGCTTTCTTT.

Ten or more counts support this clonotype. V and J are TRBV6-1 and TRBJ1-2, with D tentatively TRBD1 (5 bases). Germline V gene sequence: CDR1 MNHNS, CDR2 SASEGT. V was clipped by 6 bases and J by 4 bases, with 27 bases between them. The CDR3 extends over 18 amino acids. CDR3 sequence: CASRSSRGTAELGYGYTF. The CDR3 nucleotides are TGTGCCAGCAGGTCCAGTCGGGGGACCGCCGAACTCGGCTATGGCTACACCTTC.

The CDR3 sequence is CASSPHLDTQYF. The CDR3 nucleotides are TGTGCCAGCAGTCCCCATTTAGATACGCAGTATTTT. The V gene is TRBV2, the J gene TRBJ2-3; D call uncertain. Trimming cost V 5 bases and J 5 bases, with 8 bases left between them. The CDR3 totals 12 residues. The V gene's germline CDR1 is SNHLY and CDR2 FYNNEI. Based on the CDR3 plus reference TRBV2 and TRBJ2-3, the full variable domain is EPEVTQTPSHQVTQMGQEVILRCVPISNHLYFYWYRQILGQKVEFLVSFYNNEISEKSEIFDDQFSVERPDGSNFTLKIRSTKLEDSAMYFCASSPHLDTQYFGPGTRLTVL.

This clonotype was found a few times. This chain connects TRBV6-2 or TRBV6-3 to TRBJ2-6; 7 bases map to TRBD1. Per the germline V gene, CDR1 is MNHEY and CDR2 is SVGEGT. Trimming removed 6 bases from V and 0 bases from J; junction bases left unmatched: 8. This CDR3 comprises 17 residues. CDR3: CASRTLGGGSGANVLTF. CDR3 nucleotide sequence: TGTGCCAGCAGAACCCTAGGGGGCGGCTCTGGGGCCAACGTCCTGACTTTC.

This clonotype was seen many times. The chain employs TRBV7-2 and TRBJ2-3, with D possibly TRBD2 on 5 matching bases. Trimming cost V 5 bases and J 1 base, with 10 bases left between them. This CDR3 is 14 amino acids long. CDR1 and CDR2 (germline): SGHTA, FQGNSA. The CDR3 protein is CASSARGRTDTQYF. The CDR3 nucleotides read TGTGCCAGCAGCGCCCGAGGGCGCACAGATACGCAGTATTTT.

This clonotype appeared many times. J is TRBJ2-7 and V is TRBV5-1; 8 bases are shared with TRBD1. CDR3 length equals 13 residues. Looked up from germline, CDR1 is SGHRS and CDR2 is YFSETQ. V shed 3 bases, J shed 7 bases, and the junction held 6 bases outside the gene matches. CDR3 in DNA: TGCGCCAGCAGCTCAGGACAGGGACGAGAGCAGTACTTC. Its protein product is CASSSGQGREQYF.

V is TRBV20-1 and J is TRBJ2-5, with 7 bases lining up with TRBD2. CDR1 DFQATT and CDR2 SNEGSKA come from the germline V gene (reference sequence). Trimming at V came to 5 bases and at J to 0 bases, leaving 9 bases not matched to a gene. The CDR3 runs to 15 residues. The CDR3 loop reads CSAHSRAGDQETQYF. CDR3 sequence (DNA): TGCAGTGCTCATTCCAGGGCGGGGGACCAAGAGACCCAGTACTTC.

J is TRBJ2-1 and V is TRBV7-8; D ambiguous. Germline lookup yields CDR1 SGHVS and CDR2 FQNEAQ. V dropped 0 bases and J dropped 7 bases, with 7 bases sitting between them. CDR3 length: 13 residues. The CDR3 nucleotides are TGTGCCAGCAGCTTAGCGGTTGGGAATGAGCAGTTCTTC. As protein: CASSLAVGNEQFF. The full variable domain, its missing parts supplied by reference TRBV7-8 and TRBJ2-1, is GAGVSQSPRYKVAKRGQDVALRCDPISGHVSLFWYQQALGQGPEFLTYFQNEAQLDKSGLPSDRFFAERPEGSVSTLKIQRTQQEDSAVYLCASSLAVGNEQFFGPGTRLTVL.

V gene TRBV12-3 or TRBV12-4 combines with J gene TRBJ1-5, with TRBD1 matching 10 bases. CDR3 length: 17 amino acids. The trim removed 5 bases at V and 5 bases at J, leaving 12 bases unmatched. The CDR3 sequence: CASSLVPAGQGYQPQHF. CDR3 nucleotides: TGTGCCAGCAGTCTGGTCCCAGCGGGACAGGGGTATCAGCCCCAGCATTTT.

This clonotype has more than one count but fewer than ten. V and J are TRBV27 and TRBJ1-4, with D hard to call. Per the germline V gene, CDR1 is MNHEY and CDR2 is SMNVEV (reference sequence). Trimming shortened V by 6 bases and J by 5 bases, and 13 bases separated the two germline ends. The CDR3 contains 14 residues. The CDR3 nucleotides are TGTGCCAGCAGACGCCCCGAATCGAATGAAAAACTGTTTTTT. This codes for CASRRPESNEKLFF.

J is TRBJ2-5 and V is TRBV11-2, with 11 bases lining up with TRBD1. V was pared by 5 bases and J by 5 bases, with 7 bases of the junction left unmatched. CDR1 is SGHAT and CDR2 is FQNNGV in the germline V gene. The CDR3 length is 15 residues. Here the CDR3 DNA reads TGTGCCAGCAGCCCGGGGACAGGGGGTGTGGAGACCCAGTACTTC. It translates to CASSPGTGGVETQYF.

This clonotype was counted at least ten times. The gene calls are TRBV28 and TRBJ2-7; D may be TRBD1 (6 bases). This CDR3 comprises 17 residues. From germline, CDR1 is MDHEN and CDR2 SYDVKM. With 2 bases removed from V and 2 bases from J, the gap between germline ends came to 19 bases. This CDR3 reads CASSLPRSLQGTYEQYF. The CDR3 coding sequence is TGTGCCAGCAGTTTACCAAGATCACTCCAGGGGACCTACGAGCAGTACTTC.

This clonotype came up a few times. This chain uses TRBV5-5 with TRBJ2-7; D is uncertain. Germline loops: CDR1 SGHKS, CDR2 YYEKEE (reference sequence). This CDR3 region has 14 residues. Trimming stripped 4 bases from V and 2 bases from J, with 13 bases between. The CDR3 here is CASSPEPDPYEQYF. The CDR3 region has the DNA TGTGCCAGCAGCCCTGAGCCGGACCCCTACGAGCAGTACTTC.

In its sample, this clonotype was seen many times. This chain joins TRBV13 and TRBJ2-1; D is perhaps TRBD2 (6 bases). The CDR3 runs 15 residues. Trimming cost V 0 bases and J 8 bases, with 14 bases left between them. In germline, CDR1 is PRHDT, CDR2 FYEKMQ (reference sequence). The CDR3 region is CASSLGRQPGDEQFF. CDR3 DNA sequence: TGTGCCAGCAGCTTAGGCCGACAACCGGGGGATGAGCAGTTCTTC.

This clonotype appeared a few times. J is TRBJ2-5 and V is TRBV6-5, with a possible D match to TRBD1 (5 bases). The germline V gene encodes CDR1 MNHEY and CDR2 SVGAGI. V was clipped by 2 bases and J by 3 bases, with 13 bases between them. The CDR3 is made up of 15 amino acids. CDR3 region: CASSYRQLGEETQYF. CDR3 bases: TGTGCCAGCAGTTACCGACAGCTAGGAGAAGAGACCCAGTACTTC.

This clonotype has just a few counts. This chain connects TRBV4-3 to TRBJ2-1; 8 bases agree with TRBD2. There are 17 residues in the CDR3. J lost 3 bases, V lost 0 bases, and 7 bases had no gene match. Germline loops: CDR1 LGHNA, CDR2 YSLEER. CDR3 loop: CASSQDQASGYYNEQFF. DNA for the CDR3: TGCGCCAGCAGCCAAGATCAAGCTAGCGGGTACTACAATGAGCAGTTCTTC.

This clonotype showed up many times. The gene calls are TRBV5-1 and TRBJ1-2; weak D call: TRBD1 (5 bases). The CDR3 contains 15 residues. V gave up 7 bases and J gave up 1 base, with 17 bases separating them. CDR1 is SGHRS and CDR2 is YFSETQ in the germline V gene. The CDR3 bases are TGCGCCAGCTATCCGACAGAACAGGTTAACTATGGCTACACCTTC. Translating gives CASYPTEQVNYGYTF.

This clonotype was recorded at least ten times. Here the CDR3 reads CASSVGQGSTEAFF. CDR3 nucleotides: TGTGCCAGCAGCGTAGGACAGGGTAGCACTGAAGCTTTCTTT. The genes are TRBV9 and TRBJ1-1; 7 bases match TRBD1. CDR1 and CDR2 from the germline V gene are SGDLS and YYNGEE. The CDR3 runs 14 residues. J gave up 4 bases and V 0 bases, and 3 bases lay outside the gene matches.

This clonotype was counted many times. J is TRBJ2-4 and V is TRBV5-4, with 8 bases aligning to TRBD1. The CDR3 length is 16 residues. V lost 4 bases and J lost 7; bases outside the gene matches: 13. CDR1 is SGHNT, CDR2 YYREEE, per germline (reference sequence). In nucleotides, the CDR3 is TGTGCCAGCAGCCTGAATCCTTCACAGGGGGTGAACATTCAGTACTTC. Its protein product is CASSLNPSQGVNIQYF. Looking up the rest from reference TRBV5-4 and TRBJ2-4 gives the full variable domain: ETGVTQSPTHLIKTRGQQVTLRCSSQSGHNTVSWYQQALGQGPQFIFQYYREEENGRGNFPPRFSGLQFPNYSSELNVNALELDDSALYLCASSLNPSQGVNIQYFGAGTRLSVL.